The rows below give T cell receptor beta chains drawn from one sample of a study of shared clonotypes between healthy human individuals. Generated by immunoSEQ multiplex PCR, the TCRdb table keeps only in-frame clones and is missing some. The sample holds 950,000 to 1,300,000 clones, around 74% seen once. Sequenced input: memory CD4+ T cells sorted from blood. The receptors originated from a man between 18 and 29 years old in good health. CDR3s include the opening cysteine and the closing phenylalanine or tryptophan. The D gene is left open where the match is weak. Expanded clones are given a class, and other clones once, few, many or no size at all.

V gene	clone size	J gene	D gene	CDR3 DNA	CDR3 protein
TRBV28	NA	TRBJ1-2	TRBD1	TGTGCCAGCAGTCTGGGACAGTTCTATGGCTACACCTTC	CASSLGQFYGYTF
TRBV7-9	NA	TRBJ1-1	NA	TGTGCCAGCAGCTTAGGTTGGGAAGGGACCGGGACAGAAGCTTTCTTT	CASSLGWEGTGTEAFF
TRBV27	NA	TRBJ2-7	NA	TGTGCCAGCAGTTTAAGGGCGGGGTCCGTGGACGAGCAGTACTTC	CASSLRAGSVDEQYF
TRBV10-3	NA	TRBJ2-1	NA	TGTGCCATCAGTGATCGGAGAGTGGATGAGCAGTTCTTC	CAISDRRVDEQFF
TRBV5-1	NA	TRBJ2-3	NA	TGCGCCAGCAGCTCCCGGAGGGGAGATACGCAGTATTTT	CASSSRRGDTQYF
TRBV5-6	once	TRBJ2-5	TRBD2	TGTGCCAGCAGCTTGTGGCTAGCGGAGGTCGGGGAGACCCAGTACTTC	CASSLWLAEVGETQYF
TRBV5-8	NA	TRBJ2-5	NA	TGTGCCAGCAGCTTGGCTGGGACAATGCAGACCCAGTACTTC	CASSLAGTMQTQYF
TRBV4-1	NA	TRBJ2-7	NA	TGCGCCAGCAGCCAAACCGTTTTCTACGAGCAGTACTTC	CASSQTVFYEQYF
TRBV29-1	NA	TRBJ1-1	NA	TGCAGCGCAACAGGGAACACTGAAGCTTTCTTT	CSATGNTEAFF
TRBV2	NA	TRBJ1-1	TRBD1	TGTGCCAGCAGTAAATTACAGGGGGGCAAGACTGAAGCTTTCTTT	CASSKLQGGKTEAFF
TRBV7-8	once	TRBJ2-1	NA	TGTGCCAGCAGCTTAGTGAGGGGTGAGCAGTTCTTC	CASSLVRGEQFF
TRBV5-1	NA	TRBJ2-1	TRBD2	TGCGCCAGCAGCTTGGACCTAGCGGTCTACAATGAGCAGTTCTTC	CASSLDLAVYNEQFF
TRBV6-1	once	TRBJ1-2	NA	TGTGCCAGCAGTGAAAGGCCAGAATTATATGGCTACACCTTC	CASSERPELYGYTF
TRBV19	NA	TRBJ1-5	TRBD1	TGTGCCAGTACCCAGACAGGGGACAATCAGCCCCAGCATTTT	CASTQTGDNQPQHF
TRBV7-3	few	TRBJ1-1	NA	TGTGCCAGCAGCTCTAATGTGAACACTGAAGCTTTCTTT	CASSSNVNTEAFF
TRBV2	few	TRBJ2-5	TRBD1	TGTGCCAGCAGCAGACAGGGCGGAGAGACCCAGTACTTC	CASSRQGGETQYF
TRBV5-4	NA	TRBJ1-2	NA	TGTGCCAGCAGCCGCCCCGGGGTCACCCTTTATGGCTACACCTTC	CASSRPGVTLYGYTF
TRBV5-1	NA	TRBJ2-2	NA	TGCGCCAGCAGCTTCGACGGGACCACCGGGGAGCTGTTTTTT	CASSFDGTTGELFF
TRBV30	NA	TRBJ2-7	NA	TGTGCCTGGAGTGTAAGGCGTTTAGAGCAGTACTTC	CAWSVRRLEQYF
TRBV4-3	few	TRBJ2-1	TRBD2	TGCGCCAGCAGCCCAAGTCTAGCGGGGAACAATGAGCAGTTCTTC	CASSPSLAGNNEQFF
TRBV9	few	TRBJ2-5	NA	TGTGCCAGCAGCGCTAGACCCTCCCAAGAGACCCAGTACTTC	CASSARPSQETQYF
TRBV7-2	once	TRBJ2-7	NA	TGTGCCAGCAGCTTAGATGAGACAACCACGTACGAGCAGTACTTC	CASSLDETTTYEQYF
TRBV19	NA	TRBJ1-5	NA	TGTGCCAGTAGTACTTCCTCGGGGCAGGTTCCCCAGCATTTT	CASSTSSGQVPQHF
TRBV5-3	once	TRBJ1-3	NA	TGTGCCAGAAGCGTAAGGACTGGAAACACCATATATTTT	CARSVRTGNTIYF
TRBV5-4	NA	TRBJ2-2	NA	TGTGCCAGCAGCAACAGTAAGAAGGTCACCGGGGAGCTGTTTTTT	CASSNSKKVTGELFF
TRBV9	NA	TRBJ1-1	NA	TGTGCCAGCAGCCCCCCGGGCCTTCACGCGAACACTGAAGCTTTCTTT	CASSPPGLHANTEAFF
TRBV4-1	NA	TRBJ2-7	NA	TGCGCCAGCAGCCAGTCAGAGACAGCCTCTTCCTACGAGCAGTACTTC	CASSQSETASSYEQYF
TRBV6-5	NA	TRBJ2-7	NA	TGTGCCAGCAGGGGAGACTACGAGCAGTACTTC	CASRGDYEQYF
TRBV28	NA	TRBJ2-3	NA	TGTGCCAGCAGTTTTGAATTTAGCACAGATACGCAGTATTTT	CASSFEFSTDTQYF
TRBV30	NA	TRBJ2-7	NA	TGTGCCTGGAGTGTAGGCGGGACCCCCTACGAGCAGTACTTC	CAWSVGGTPYEQYF
TRBV10-3	NA	TRBJ1-2	NA	TGTGCCATCAGTGTAGGCTTGAGTTCCCCTGGCTACACCTTC	CAISVGLSSPGYTF
TRBV30	NA	TRBJ1-2	NA	TGTGCCTGGAGTGTATCGGTGGCGGGCTACACCTTC	CAWSVSVAGYTF
TRBV18	few	TRBJ2-1	NA	TGTGCCAGCTCACCACCTTCACAGCCCTACAATGAGCAGTTCTTC	CASSPPSQPYNEQFF
TRBV28	once	TRBJ1-6	TRBD1	TGTGCCAGCAGTCTTCCTCGACAGGGCGGAGGATCACCCCTCCACTTT	CASSLPRQGGGSPLHF
TRBV11-2	NA	TRBJ1-1	NA	TGTGCCAGCAGCTTCGGAGGCCTCGGAAACACTGAAGCTTTCTTT	CASSFGGLGNTEAFF
TRBV5-1	once	TRBJ2-2	TRBD1	TGCGCCAGCAGAAAAGACAGGGTGGTTTACGGGGAGCTGTTTTTT	CASRKDRVVYGELFF
TRBV18	NA	TRBJ2-1	TRBD2	TGTGCCAGCTTCGGAGCGGGAGCGATTGGAAATGAGCAGTTCTTC	CASFGAGAIGNEQFF
TRBV6-6	NA	TRBJ2-5	NA	TGTGCCAGCAGTTACTCGAAGGAGACCCAGTACTTC	CASSYSKETQYF
TRBV7-8	NA	TRBJ1-1	NA	TGTGCCAGCAGCTTAGTAAACATGAACACTGAAGCTTTCTTT	CASSLVNMNTEAFF
TRBV14	few	TRBJ1-2	NA	TGTGCCAGCAGCCAATCGTCAGCGGGCTATGGCTACACCTTC	CASSQSSAGYGYTF
TRBV4-2	NA	TRBJ2-1	TRBD1	TGTGCCAGCAGCCAGAGACAGGGCCCCTACAATGAGCAGTTCTTC	CASSQRQGPYNEQFF
TRBV30	many	TRBJ1-2	NA	TGTGCCTGGAGTGTACGGACTAACCCCCGAAACCCATACGATGGCTACACCTTC	CAWSVRTNPRNPYDGYTF
TRBV27	few	TRBJ1-4	NA	TGTGCCAGCAGTGCCACAGGGTGGGAAAAGGAAAAACTGTTTTTT	CASSATGWEKEKLFF
TRBV5-8	NA	TRBJ1-2	TRBD1	TGTGCCAGCAGTCCCGGGACAGGTGTCTATGGCTACACCTTC	CASSPGTGVYGYTF
TRBV5-1	NA	TRBJ2-2	NA	TGCGCCAGCAGCTTAGGAGTCACCGGGGAGCTGTTTTTT	CASSLGVTGELFF
TRBV6-1	NA	TRBJ1-5	NA	TGTGCCAGCAGTGATAGGGGCGGCCCCAATCAGCCCCAGCATTTT	CASSDRGGPNQPQHF
TRBV5-1	NA	TRBJ2-7	TRBD1	TGCGCCAGCAGCTTGGAGGGGACAGGGCCCTACGAGCAGTACTTC	CASSLEGTGPYEQYF
TRBV7-9	NA	TRBJ2-7	NA	TGTGCCAGCAGCTTAGATTTTTACGAGCAGTACTTC	CASSLDFYEQYF
TRBV7-6	NA	TRBJ2-3	NA	TGTGCCAGCAGCTCTTTGGGCACGAGCCCCGATACGCAGTATTTT	CASSSLGTSPDTQYF
TRBV10-3	few	TRBJ2-1	TRBD2	TGTGCCAGCTCTAGCGGGAGAGTCAATGAGCAGTTCTTC	CASSSGRVNEQFF
TRBV6-6	NA	TRBJ2-1	NA	TGTGCCAGCAGTTCTTTTAATGAGCAGTTCTTC	CASSSFNEQFF
TRBV4-3	NA	TRBJ2-7	TRBD2	TGCGCCAGCAGTCCTAGCGGGAGAGGGGAGCAGTACTTC	CASSPSGRGEQYF
TRBV2	NA	TRBJ1-5	NA	TGTGCCAGCAGTGAGGGGGGTTTCAGAACCAATCAGCCCCAGCATTTT	CASSEGGFRTNQPQHF
TRBV4-1	few	TRBJ1-2	NA	TGCGCCAGCAGCCAGGGCGCTGTGAATAACTATGGCTACACCTTC	CASSQGAVNNYGYTF
TRBV6-1	few	TRBJ1-6	TRBD1	TGTGCCAGCGGGGACAGGGGTAATTCACCCCTCCACTTT	CASGDRGNSPLHF
TRBV7-9	NA	TRBJ1-3	NA	TGTGCCAGCAGCTCAGGGAGCCTCTCTGGAAACACCATATATTTT	CASSSGSLSGNTIYF
TRBV6-5	NA	TRBJ2-7	TRBD2	TGTGCCAGCAGTCGCGGGAGGCTTTCCGCCTACGAGCAGTACTTC	CASSRGRLSAYEQYF
TRBV7-2	once	TRBJ1-6	TRBD1	TGTGCCAGCACCCTTGACAGGACAGGTTCACCCCTCCACTTT	CASTLDRTGSPLHF
TRBV5-1	NA	TRBJ2-5	TRBD2	TGCGCCAGCAGCTTAGGCGGGGGGCCGCTAGTGGAGACCCAGTACTTC	CASSLGGGPLVETQYF
TRBV2	NA	TRBJ2-3	TRBD1	TGTGCCAGCAGGTACTCGTTCCAGGGGGCAGATACGCAGTATTTT	CASRYSFQGADTQYF